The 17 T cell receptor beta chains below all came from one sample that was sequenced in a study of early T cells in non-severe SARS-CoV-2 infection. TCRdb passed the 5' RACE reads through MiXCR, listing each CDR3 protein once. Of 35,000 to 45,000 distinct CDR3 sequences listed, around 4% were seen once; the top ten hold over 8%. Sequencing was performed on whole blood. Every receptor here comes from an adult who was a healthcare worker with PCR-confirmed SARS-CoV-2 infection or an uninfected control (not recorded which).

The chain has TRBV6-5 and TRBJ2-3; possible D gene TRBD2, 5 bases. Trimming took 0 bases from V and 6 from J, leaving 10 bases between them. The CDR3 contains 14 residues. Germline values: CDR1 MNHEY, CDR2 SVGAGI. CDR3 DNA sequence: TGTGCCAGCAGTTACTCTCCGAGCGGCGATACGCAGTATTTT. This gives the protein CASSYSPSGDTQYF.

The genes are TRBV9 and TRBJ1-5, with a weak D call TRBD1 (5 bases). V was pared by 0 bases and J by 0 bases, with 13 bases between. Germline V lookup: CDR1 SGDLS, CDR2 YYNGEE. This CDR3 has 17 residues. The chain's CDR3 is CASSVAPTVNSNQPQHF. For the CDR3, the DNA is TGTGCCAGCAGCGTAGCTCCGACAGTCAATAGCAATCAGCCCCAGCATTTT.

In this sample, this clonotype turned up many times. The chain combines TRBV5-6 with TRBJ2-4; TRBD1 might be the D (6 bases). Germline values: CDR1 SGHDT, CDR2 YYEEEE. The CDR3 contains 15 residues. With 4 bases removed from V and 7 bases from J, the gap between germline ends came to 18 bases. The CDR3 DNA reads TGTGCCAGCAGCCAGGGGTTGGGGCCGCGGAACATTCAGTACTTC. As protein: CASSQGLGPRNIQYF.

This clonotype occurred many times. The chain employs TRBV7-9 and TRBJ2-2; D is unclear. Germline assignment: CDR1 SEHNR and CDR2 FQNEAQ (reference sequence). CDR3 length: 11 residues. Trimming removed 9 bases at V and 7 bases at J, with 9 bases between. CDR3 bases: TGTGCCAGATCTTCTAGCGGGGAGCTGTTTTTT. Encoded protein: CARSSSGELFF.

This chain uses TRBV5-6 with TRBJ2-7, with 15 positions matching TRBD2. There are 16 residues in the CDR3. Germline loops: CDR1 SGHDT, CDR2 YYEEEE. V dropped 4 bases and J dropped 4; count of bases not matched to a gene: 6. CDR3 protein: CASSLGLAGGKYEQYV. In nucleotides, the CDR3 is TGTGCCAGCAGCCTGGGACTAGCGGGAGGAAAATACGAGCAGTACGTC.

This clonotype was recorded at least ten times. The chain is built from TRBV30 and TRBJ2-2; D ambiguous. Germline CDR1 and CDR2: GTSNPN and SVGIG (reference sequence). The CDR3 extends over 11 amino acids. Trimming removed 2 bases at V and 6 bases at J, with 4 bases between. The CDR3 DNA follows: TGTGCCTGGAGTTCACCCGGGGAGCTGTTTTTT. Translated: CAWSSPGELFF.

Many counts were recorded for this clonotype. CDR3 nucleotides: TGCGCCAGCAGCCATGTGGGACCTTACAATGAGCAGTTCTTC. It specifies CASSHVGPYNEQFF. The chain couples TRBV4-3 to TRBJ2-1, with D possibly being TRBD1 or TRBD2 (5 bases each). The CDR3 covers 14 residues. Per the germline V gene, CDR1 is LGHNA and CDR2 is YSLEER. Trimming removed 3 bases at V and 4 bases at J, with 10 bases between.

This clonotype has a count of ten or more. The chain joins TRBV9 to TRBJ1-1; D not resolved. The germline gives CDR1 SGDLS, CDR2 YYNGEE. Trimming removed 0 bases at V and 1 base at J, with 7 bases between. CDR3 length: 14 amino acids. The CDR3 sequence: CASSVGAENTEAFF. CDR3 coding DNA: TGTGCCAGCAGCGTAGGGGCAGAGAACACTGAAGCTTTCTTT.

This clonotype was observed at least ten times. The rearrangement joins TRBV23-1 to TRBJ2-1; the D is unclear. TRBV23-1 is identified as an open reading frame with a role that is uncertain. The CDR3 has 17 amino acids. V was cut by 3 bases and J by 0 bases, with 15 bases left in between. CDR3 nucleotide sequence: TGCGCCAGCAGTCACCGTCCCGACCCGAGCTCCTACAATGAGCAGTTCTTC. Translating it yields CASSHRPDPSSYNEQFF.

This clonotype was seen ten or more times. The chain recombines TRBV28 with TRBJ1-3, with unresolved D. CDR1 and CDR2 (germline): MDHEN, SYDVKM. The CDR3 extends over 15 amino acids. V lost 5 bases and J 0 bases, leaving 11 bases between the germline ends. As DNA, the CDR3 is TGTGCCAGCAGTCCTCTCGACCGCTCTGGAAACACCATATATTTT. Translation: CASSPLDRSGNTIYF.

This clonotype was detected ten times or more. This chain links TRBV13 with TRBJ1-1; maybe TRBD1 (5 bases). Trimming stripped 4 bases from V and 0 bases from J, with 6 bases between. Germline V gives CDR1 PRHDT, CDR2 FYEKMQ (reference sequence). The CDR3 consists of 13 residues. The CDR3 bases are TGTGCCAGCAGCTGGGACGTGAACACTGAAGCTTTCTTT. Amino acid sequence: CASSWDVNTEAFF.

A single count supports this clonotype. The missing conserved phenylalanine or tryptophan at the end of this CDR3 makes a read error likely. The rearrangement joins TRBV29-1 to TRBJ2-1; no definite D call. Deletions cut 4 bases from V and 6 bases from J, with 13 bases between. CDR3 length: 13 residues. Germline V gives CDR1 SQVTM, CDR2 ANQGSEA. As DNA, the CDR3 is TGCAGCGTTGTCGGTATCTTCGGCAATGAGCAGTTCTTG. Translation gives CSVVGIFGNEQFL.

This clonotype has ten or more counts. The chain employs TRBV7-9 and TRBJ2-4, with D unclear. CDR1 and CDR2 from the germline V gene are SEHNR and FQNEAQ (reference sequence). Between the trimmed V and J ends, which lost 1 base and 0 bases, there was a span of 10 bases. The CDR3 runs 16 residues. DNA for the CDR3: TGTGCCAGCAGCTTAGGTGCAGGATTAGCCAAAAACATTCAGTACTTC. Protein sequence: CASSLGAGLAKNIQYF. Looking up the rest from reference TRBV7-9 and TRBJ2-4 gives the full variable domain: DTGVSQNPRHKITKRGQNVTFRCDPISEHNRLYWYRQTLGQGPEFLTYFQNEAQLEKSRLLSDRFSAERPKGSFSTLEIQRTEQGDSAMYLCASSLGAGLAKNIQYFGAGTRLSVL.

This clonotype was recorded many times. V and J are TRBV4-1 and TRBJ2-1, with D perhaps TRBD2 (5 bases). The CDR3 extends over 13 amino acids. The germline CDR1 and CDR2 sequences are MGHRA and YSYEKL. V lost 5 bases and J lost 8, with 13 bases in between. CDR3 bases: TGCGCCAGCAGCTACTCACTAGACTATGAGCAGTTCTTC. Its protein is CASSYSLDYEQFF.

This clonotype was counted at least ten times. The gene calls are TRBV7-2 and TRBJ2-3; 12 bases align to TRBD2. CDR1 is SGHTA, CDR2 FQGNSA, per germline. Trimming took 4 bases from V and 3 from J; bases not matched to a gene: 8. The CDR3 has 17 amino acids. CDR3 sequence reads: CASSSSLAGGPTDTQYF. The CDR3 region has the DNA TGTGCCAGCAGCTCCTCTCTAGCGGGAGGGCCGACAGATACGCAGTATTTT.

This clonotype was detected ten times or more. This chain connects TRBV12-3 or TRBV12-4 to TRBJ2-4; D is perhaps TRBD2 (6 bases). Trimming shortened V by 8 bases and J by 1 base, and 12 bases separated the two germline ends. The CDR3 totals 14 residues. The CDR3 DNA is TGTGCCAGCGCACCCAGCGGGGCCAAAAACATTCAGTACTTC. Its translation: CASAPSGAKNIQYF.

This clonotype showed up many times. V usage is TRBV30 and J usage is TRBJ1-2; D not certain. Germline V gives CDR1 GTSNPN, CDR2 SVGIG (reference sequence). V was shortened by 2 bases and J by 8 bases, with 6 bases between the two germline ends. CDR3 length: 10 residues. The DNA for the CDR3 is TGTGCCTGGAGTCAAGGAGGCTACACCTTC. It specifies CAWSQGGYTF.